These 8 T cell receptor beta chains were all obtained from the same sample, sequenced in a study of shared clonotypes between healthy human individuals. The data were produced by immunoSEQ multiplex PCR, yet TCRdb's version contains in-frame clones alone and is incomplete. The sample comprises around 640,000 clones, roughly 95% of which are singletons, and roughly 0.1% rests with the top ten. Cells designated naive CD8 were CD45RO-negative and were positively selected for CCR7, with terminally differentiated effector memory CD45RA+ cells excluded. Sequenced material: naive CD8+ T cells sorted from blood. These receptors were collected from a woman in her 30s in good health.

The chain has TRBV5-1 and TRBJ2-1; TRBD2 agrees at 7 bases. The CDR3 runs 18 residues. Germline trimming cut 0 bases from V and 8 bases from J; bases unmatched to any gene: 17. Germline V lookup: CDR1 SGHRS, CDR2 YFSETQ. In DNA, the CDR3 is TGCGCCAGCAGCTTGGTTTTAGGGGCGGGAGTTGTTGGCGATGAGCAGTTCTTC. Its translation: CASSLVLGAGVVGDEQFF.

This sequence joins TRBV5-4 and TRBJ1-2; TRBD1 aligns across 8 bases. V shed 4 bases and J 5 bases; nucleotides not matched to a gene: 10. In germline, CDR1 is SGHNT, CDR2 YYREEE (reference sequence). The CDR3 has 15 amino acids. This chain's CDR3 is CASSGGDRRKYGYTF. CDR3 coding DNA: TGTGCCAGCAGCGGGGGGGACAGGAGAAAATATGGCTACACCTTC.

Here the CDR3 DNA reads TGTGCCAGCAGCTCCGGGACAGGGCGCGAGCAGTACTTC. Encoded protein: CASSSGTGREQYF. The chain carries TRBV7-9 and TRBJ2-7, with 9 bases identical to TRBD1. CDR3 length equals 13 residues. Germline V gives CDR1 SEHNR, CDR2 FQNEAQ (reference sequence). With V trimmed by 4 bases and J by 6 bases, 4 bases remained unmatched.

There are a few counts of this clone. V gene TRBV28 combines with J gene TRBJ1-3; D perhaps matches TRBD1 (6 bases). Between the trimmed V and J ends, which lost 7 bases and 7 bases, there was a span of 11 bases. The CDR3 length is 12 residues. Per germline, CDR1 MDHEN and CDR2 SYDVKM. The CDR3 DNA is TGTGCCAGCAAGTGGGGGCGGAACACCATATATTTT. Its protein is CASKWGRNTIYF.

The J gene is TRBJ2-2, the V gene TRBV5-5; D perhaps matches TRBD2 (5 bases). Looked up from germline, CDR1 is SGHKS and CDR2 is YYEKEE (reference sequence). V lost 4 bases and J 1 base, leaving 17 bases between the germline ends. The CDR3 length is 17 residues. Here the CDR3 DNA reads TGTGCCAGCAGCCCCGGGGTAATGTCCTTGAACACCGGGGAGCTGTTTTTT. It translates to CASSPGVMSLNTGELFF.

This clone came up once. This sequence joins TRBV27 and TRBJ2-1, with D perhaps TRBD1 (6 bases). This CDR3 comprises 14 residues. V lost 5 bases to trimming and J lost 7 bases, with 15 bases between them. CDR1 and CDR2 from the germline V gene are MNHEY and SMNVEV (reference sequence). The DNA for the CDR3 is TGTGCCAGCAGTCTGAGGGGGTCGGGGAATGAGCAGTTCTTC. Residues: CASSLRGSGNEQFF.

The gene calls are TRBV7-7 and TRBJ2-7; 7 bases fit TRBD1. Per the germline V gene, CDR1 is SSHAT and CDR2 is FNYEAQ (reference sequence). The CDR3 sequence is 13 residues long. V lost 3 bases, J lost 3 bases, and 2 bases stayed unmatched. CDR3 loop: CASSFRQGYEQYF. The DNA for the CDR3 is TGTGCCAGCAGCTTCCGACAGGGCTACGAGCAGTACTTC.

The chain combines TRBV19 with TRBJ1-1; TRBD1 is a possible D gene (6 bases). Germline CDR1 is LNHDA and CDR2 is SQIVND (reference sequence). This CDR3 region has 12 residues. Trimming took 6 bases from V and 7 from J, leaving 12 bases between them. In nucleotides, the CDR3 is TGTGCCAGTAGGTATAACAGGGATGAAGCTTTCTTT. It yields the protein CASRYNRDEAFF.